This T cell receptor (beta chain) was retrieved from a study of spatial heterogeneity in lung cancer. Study-wide background: More beta-chain than alpha-chain sequences were consistently detected. Study observations and caveats: At tumor resection, ubiquitous expanded TCRs were detected in blood more often than later.

V was shortened by 4 bases and J by 3 bases, with 19 bases between the two germline ends. CDR1 SGHVS and CDR2 FNYEAQ come from the germline V gene. There are 17 residues in the CDR3. The time point denotes: sample taken at primary tumor resection. From tumor, nontumor lung or frozen PBMC, whole RNA was taken unsorted for sequencing. This clonotype appeared many times. Its matching antigen is unknown. Every TCR cDNA molecule bore its own unique molecular identifier. TCRdb fed the 5' RACE reads into MiXCR, producing one record per CDR3 protein. The sample contains about 48,000 distinct CDR3 sequences, roughly 5.7% of which appear only once.

This TCR was recovered from a male donor with early-stage non-small cell lung cancer. J is TRBJ1-5 and V is TRBV7-6; D may be TRBD1 (5 bases). The sequences come from PBMCs, collected at surgery. CDR3 bases: TGTGCCAGCAGCTCCGGGGCAGACAGTTCCCCCAATCAGCCCCAGCATTTT. This codes for CASSSGADSSPNQPQHF.